This T cell receptor (beta chain) was sequenced during a study of identical twins (dated by TCRdb to 2016 to 2017). About the study as a whole: To test whether fetal clonotypes persist, the study used deep sequencing on TCR alpha and beta repertoires from monozygotic twins, unrelated adults of various ages, and cord blood. To rule out contamination, replicate twin experiments were performed at different times with different library preparation protocols. The paper's findings and limits, for the study overall: Recombination models systematically underestimated out-of-frame TCR alpha sharing in monozygotic twins but agreed with sharing between unrelated individuals. Fewer insertions were carried by abundant cord blood beta clonotypes, a similar but weaker trend appeared in young adult naive repertoires, and no such trend appeared in memory repertoires. Because the same donors could not be followed over many years, the conclusions relied on cross-sectional statistical analysis. Zero-insertion analyses could be partly confounded by invariant T cells such as MAIT and iNKT, although diverse VJ usage argued against such confounding for most clonotypes. Compared with coincidental sharing between unrelated individuals, out-of-frame TCR alpha sequences shared between twins had an excess of sequences with low generation probability. The excess sharing between twins in beta out-of-frame sequences was weaker because fewer shared sequences reduced the signal-to-noise ratio.

In regard to this clonotype: Its antigen has not been determined. No much larger clonotype is one base removed from it; base qualities were not supplied.

Every donor was a healthy Caucasian. The twin cohort consisted of three pairs of female monozygotic twins, all aged about 18 to 29 years. Positive isolation kits from Invitrogen were used to isolate the CD4+ and CD8+ T cell populations. Library preparation employed 5' RACE. The instrument given in TCRdb is Illumina HiSeq 2000. A universal primer binding site was introduced by template switching, and a unique molecular identifier was present in the final cDNA, enabling accurate counting of TCR cDNA molecules. Specific primers in the conserved constant-segment region were used to synthesize first-strand cDNA for the TCR alpha and beta chains. To control for contamination, every cDNA library carried two barcodes: a SMART-Mk sample barcode plus Illumina barcodes. TruSeq adapter sequences, together with Illumina sample barcodes, were added in two successive PCR steps. TCR alpha and beta cDNA libraries were sequenced on the Illumina HiSeq platform with custom primers. In the paper's pipeline: Raw reads were processed with MiGEC to extract unique molecular identifiers, and MiXCR was used to determine CDR3 positions. For each individual, recombination models were inferred using an EM algorithm with the repgenHMM and IGoR tools. Shared clonotypes were analyzed with the tcR package in R, and sharing was normalized by the product of cloneset sizes. Out-of-frame nonproductive sequences were analyzed to study raw recombination free of thymic and clonal selection effects. The public sequencing data were trimmed at Q25 with fastp and processed into clonotypes with MiXCR by TCRdb, which kept only in-frame beta chains. Each entry is one CDR3 protein sequence, shown with its most common DNA and genes. What appears here as the V and J calls and clone size reflects TCRdb's work, not the paper's. This sample has around 530,000 distinct CDR3 sequences in its table, and roughly 15% of those were observed once. Roughly 0.42% of the sample belongs to the ten largest clones.

The germline V gene encodes CDR1 SGHTA and CDR2 FQGNSA. The junction carries 6 bases between V and J, which are trimmed by 1 base and 8 bases respectively. From cysteine to phenylalanine, the CDR3 is 12 amino acids long. The DNA shown is the 36-base CDR3, in frame from base 1. The same data also went into a second study, on yellow fever vaccine responses in identical twins. The second study's paper adds: The authors reported that the T cell response to vaccination in identical twins appeared partly convergent and partly personalized. Focusing on identical twins, the study followed the T cell clones that responded to the vaccine, and did so with precision.

Sequencing was carried out using CD4+ T cells sorted from blood. The chain couples TRBV7-2 to TRBJ2-1, with no confidently assigned D gene. The TCR was taken from a woman aged 18-29 years in good health. This receptor has the CDR3 CASSLVYYEQFF. The DNA sequence is TGTGCCAGCAGCTTAGTATACTATGAGCAGTTCTTC.